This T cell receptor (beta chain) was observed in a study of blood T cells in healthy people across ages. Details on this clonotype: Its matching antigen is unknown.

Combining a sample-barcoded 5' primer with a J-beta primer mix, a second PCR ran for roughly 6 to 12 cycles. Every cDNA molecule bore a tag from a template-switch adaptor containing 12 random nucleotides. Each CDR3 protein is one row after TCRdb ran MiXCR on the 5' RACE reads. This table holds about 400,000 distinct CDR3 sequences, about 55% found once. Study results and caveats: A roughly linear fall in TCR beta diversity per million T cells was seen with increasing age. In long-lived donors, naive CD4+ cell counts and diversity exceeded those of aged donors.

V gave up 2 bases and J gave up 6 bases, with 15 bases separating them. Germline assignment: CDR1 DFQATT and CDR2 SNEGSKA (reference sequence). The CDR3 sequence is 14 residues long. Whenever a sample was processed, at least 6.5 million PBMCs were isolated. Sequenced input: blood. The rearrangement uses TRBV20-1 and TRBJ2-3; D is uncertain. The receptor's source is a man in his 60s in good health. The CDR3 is CSARRDWTTDTQYF. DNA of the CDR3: TGCAGTGCTAGACGAGACTGGACGACGGATACGCAGTATTTT.